This section outlines one TCR beta chain sequence together with its context. This sample was taken from a study of T cells in localized non-small cell lung cancer. CDR1 is SQVTM and CDR2 is ANQGSEA in the germline V gene. The CDR3 is 15 residues long. The trim removed 8 bases at V and 1 base at J, leaving 10 bases unmatched. Libraries were prepared by immunoSEQ multiplex PCR; TCRdb keeps only in-frame clonotypes and omits some of them. The data hold about 3,400 clones, with 22% observed a single time. The source material was lung tumor tissue, sampled before any cancer treatment. The chain is built from TRBV29-1 and TRBJ2-3, with 9 bases that match TRBD1. This sequence was found in a man between 18 and 49 years old with stage II lung adenocarcinoma. CDR3 DNA: TGCAGCTTCTGGGGGCGGACAGGGGGCACAGATACGCAGTATTTT. Its protein is CSFWGRTGGTDTQYF.